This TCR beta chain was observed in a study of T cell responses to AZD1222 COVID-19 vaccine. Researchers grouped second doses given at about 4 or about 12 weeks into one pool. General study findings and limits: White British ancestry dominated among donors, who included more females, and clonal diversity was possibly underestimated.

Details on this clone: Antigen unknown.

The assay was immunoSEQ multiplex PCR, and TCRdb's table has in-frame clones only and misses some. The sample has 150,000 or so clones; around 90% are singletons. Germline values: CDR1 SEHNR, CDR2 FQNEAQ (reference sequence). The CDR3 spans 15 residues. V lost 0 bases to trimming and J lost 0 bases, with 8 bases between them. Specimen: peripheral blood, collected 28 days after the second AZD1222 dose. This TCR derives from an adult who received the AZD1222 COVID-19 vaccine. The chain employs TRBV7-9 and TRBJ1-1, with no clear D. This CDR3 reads CASSLAGRMNTEAFF. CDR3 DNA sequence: TGTGCCAGCAGCTTAGCAGGGAGGATGAACACTGAAGCTTTCTTT. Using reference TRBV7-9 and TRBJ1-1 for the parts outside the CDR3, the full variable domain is DTGVSQNPRHKITKRGQNVTFRCDPISEHNRLYWYRQTLGQGPEFLTYFQNEAQLEKSRLLSDRFSAERPKGSFSTLEIQRTEQGDSAMYLCASSLAGRMNTEAFFGQGTRLTVV.